The next 15 T cell receptor beta chains were all read from a single sample in a study of cytomegalovirus exposure and HLA in healthy donors. PCR used 60 Vbeta primers and 13 Jbeta primers. Assay: immunoSEQ multiplex PCR; the TCRdb copy retains only in-frame clones and omits some. The sample lists more than 110,000 clones; approximately 82% were seen once. Sequences were obtained from PBMCs. The receptors derive from a man aged 30-40 years in good health and CMV-seropositive.

The rearrangement uses TRBV6-1 and TRBJ2-3, with a weak D call TRBD1 (6 bases). Trimming took 6 bases from V and 3 from J, leaving 10 bases between them. This CDR3 has 13 residues. Germline-derived CDR1 and CDR2 are MNHNS and SASEGT. CDR3 DNA sequence: TGTGCCAGCAGGGACAGCAAGACAGATACGCAGTATTTT. It yields the protein CASRDSKTDTQYF.

The chain links TRBV28 to TRBJ2-5; the match to TRBD2 covers 10 bases. J was trimmed by 2 bases and V by 7 bases; bases with no gene match: 7. The CDR3 has 15 residues. Germline-derived CDR1 and CDR2 are MDHEN and SYDVKM. The CDR3 sequence is CASILRTSGQETQYF. CDR3 nucleotides: TGTGCCAGCATCCTTCGGACTAGCGGACAAGAGACCCAGTACTTC.

This clone showed up just once. Germline is not matched at one junction end, which may reflect a read error. The chain links TRBV7-7 to TRBJ2-5, with D possibly matching TRBD2 (6 bases). This CDR3 spans 14 amino acids. Per the germline V gene, CDR1 is SSHAT and CDR2 is FNYEAQ (reference sequence). In DNA form, the CDR3 reads TGTGCTAGCAGCTTAGGGGACTTCCAAGAGACCCAGTACTTC. Protein: CASSLGDFQETQYF.

The CDR3, as DNA: TGTGCCAGCAGCCCCCTAGACAGGGAAAGTTCACCCCTCCACTTT. Protein product: CASSPLDRESSPLHF. The chain combines TRBV28 with TRBJ1-6; 7 positions agree with TRBD1. The V segment lost 6 bases and the J segment 9 bases; nucleotides outside the gene matches: 11. Germline lookup yields CDR1 MDHEN and CDR2 SYDVKM. The CDR3 is 15 residues long.

The chain employs TRBV9 and TRBJ2-2; 10 bases line up with TRBD1. The CDR3 length is 15 residues. V shed 5 bases, J shed 6 bases, and the junction held 7 bases outside the gene matches. Germline-derived CDR1 and CDR2 are SGDLS and YYNGEE. In nucleotides, the CDR3 is TGTGCCAGCAGAAAAGGGACAGGGGTTTCCGGGGAGCTGTTTTTT. Translation gives CASRKGTGVSGELFF. The full variable domain, completed using reference TRBV9 and TRBJ2-2, is DSGVTQTPKHLITATGQRVTLRCSPRSGDLSVYWYQQSLDQGLQFLIQYYNGEERAKGNILERFSAQQFPDLHSELNLSSLELGDSALYFCASRKGTGVSGELFFGEGSRLTVL.

The gene calls are TRBV6-5 and TRBJ2-3; D is uncertain. The CDR3 contains 16 residues. Germline CDR1 MNHEY, CDR2 SVGAGI. Trimming took 2 bases from V and 1 from J, leaving 13 bases between them. The CDR3 spells CASSYTLAGGTDTQYF. The DNA of the CDR3 is TGTGCCAGCAGTTACACGCTTGCCGGTGGCACAGATACGCAGTATTTT.

The chain links TRBV20-1 to TRBJ2-3, with a tentative D call TRBD1 (7 bases). V was trimmed by 7 bases and J by 5 bases, leaving 10 bases between them. CDR1 and CDR2 from the germline V gene are DFQATT and SNEGSKA (reference sequence). There are 11 residues in the CDR3. CDR3 region: CSGQGGDTQYF. CDR3 in DNA: TGCAGTGGACAGGGAGGAGATACGCAGTATTTT.

The V gene is TRBV29-1, the J gene TRBJ2-6; weak D call: TRBD1 (5 bases). CDR3 length: 16 amino acids. Trimming removed 5 bases at V and 0 bases at J, with 14 bases between. Germline CDR1 is SQVTM and CDR2 is ANQGSEA. For the CDR3, the DNA is TGCAGCGTTCACGACAGATTAACCTCTGGGGCCAACGTCCTGACTTTC. Its translation: CSVHDRLTSGANVLTF.

The chain links TRBV2 to TRBJ1-3; D ambiguous. The CDR3 extends over 14 amino acids. Looked up from germline, CDR1 is SNHLY and CDR2 is FYNNEI. V was pared by 3 bases and J by 2 bases, with 8 bases between. The chain's CDR3 is CASSDRSTGNTIYF. CDR3 coding DNA: TGTGCCAGCAGTGACAGGTCGACTGGAAACACCATATATTTT.

The chain combines TRBV19 with TRBJ2-7; tentatively, D is TRBD1 (7 bases). Trimming pared 3 bases from V and 4 bases from J, leaving 16 bases between. The CDR3 length is 15 residues. Germline V lookup: CDR1 LNHDA, CDR2 SQIVND (reference sequence). The CDR3 sequence: CASSISPAGGYEQYF. CDR3 nucleotides: TGTGCCAGTAGTATCTCCCCGGCAGGGGGGTACGAGCAGTACTTC.

The rearrangement links TRBV28 to TRBJ1-3; 12 nucleotides line up with TRBD1. Trimming cost V 4 bases and J 5 bases; bases outside gene matches: 6. The CDR3 consists of 16 residues. Germline V gives CDR1 MDHEN, CDR2 SYDVKM. CDR3 nucleotides: TGTGCCAGCAGTTCCACCGGGACAGGGGGCAGAAACACCATATATTTT. This translates into CASSSTGTGGRNTIYF.

The chain joins TRBV9 to TRBJ1-6; TRBD1 matches at 9 bases. The CDR3 contains 17 residues. V dropped 1 base and J dropped 6; count of bases not matched to a gene: 8. Germline V gene sequence: CDR1 SGDLS, CDR2 YYNGEE. This CDR3 is CASSVSPGTGTNSPLHF. The CDR3 coding sequence is TGTGCCAGCAGCGTAAGCCCTGGGACAGGGACTAATTCACCCCTCCACTTT.

The chain employs TRBV21-1 and TRBJ2-7; TRBD2 is the table's D call and was not checked against the DNA. TRBV21-1 is an annotated pseudogene. The CDR3 is 10 residues long. In DNA, the CDR3 is TGTGCCAGCTCGGCCTACGAGCAGTACTTC. This sequence encodes CASSAYEQYF.

As DNA, the CDR3 is TGTGCCAGCAGCTTCTCCGAGCAGTACTTC. Translation: CASSFSEQYF. V usage is TRBV5-8 and J usage is TRBJ2-7; the D is unclear. Trimming removed 2 bases from V and 6 bases from J, with 3 bases in between. There are 10 residues in the CDR3. In germline, CDR1 is SGHTS, CDR2 YDEGEE.

The genes are TRBV5-1 and TRBJ1-6; no clear D gene. Germline CDR1 and CDR2: SGHRS and YFSETQ. The ends were cut back, 0 bases at V and 7 bases at J, with 8 bases in the middle. The CDR3 runs to 14 residues. CDR3 amino acids: CASSLGAENSPLHF. CDR3 nucleotide sequence: TGCGCCAGCAGCTTGGGGGCAGAAAATTCACCCCTCCACTTT. Full variable domain (remainder filled in from reference TRBV5-1 and TRBJ1-6): KAGVTQTPRYLIKTRGQQVTLSCSPISGHRSVSWYQQTPGQGLQFLFEYFSETQRNKGNFPGRFSGRQFSNSRSEMNVSTLELGDSALYLCASSLGAENSPLHFGNGTRLTVT.